The entry below gives a single TCR beta chain sequence along with its context. Its matching antigen is unknown. Per germline, CDR1 MNHEY and CDR2 SMNVEV (reference sequence). The CDR3 consists of 14 residues. The ends lost 6 bases at V and 1 base at J; junction bases unmatched: 5. This specimen comes from a study of cytomegalovirus exposure and HLA in healthy donors. Broader study findings: TCR beta chains numbering some 160 were designated cytomegalovirus-associated.

The data were produced by immunoSEQ multiplex PCR, yet TCRdb's version contains in-frame clones alone and is incomplete. The sample has roughly 300,000 clones, roughly 90% seen once. This clonotype was obtained from a woman in her twenties or thirties in good health and CMV-seropositive. J is TRBJ2-7 and V is TRBV27, with 8 bases identical to TRBD2. The specimen was PBMCs. The DNA for the CDR3 is TGTGCCAGCAGACCAGCGGGAGCGTCCTACGAGCAGTACTTC. It translates to CASRPAGASYEQYF.